The present T cell receptor beta chain was sequenced within a study of tumor-infiltrating lymphocytes in glioblastoma multiforme. Findings and caveats of the study: No surface-marker sorting into functional T cell subtypes was done.

Remarks on this clonotype: Its antigen remains unknown.

Multiple V-beta primers and a C-beta primer amplified TCRB from RNA. TCRB cDNA was made from approximately 0.5 ug total RNA. Via MiXCR, TCRdb re-called the multiplex PCR reads, giving one row per CDR3 protein. The sample shows more than 13,000 distinct CDR3 sequences, about 67% of them seen only once. Sequenced: brain tumor tissue. This receptor was identified in a male donor with glioblastoma.

The CDR3 DNA follows: TGTGCCAGCAGTTATAGTCAGGGGGCCGGGGAGCTGTTTTTT. Translation: CASSYSQGAGELFF. The chain couples TRBV6-5 to TRBJ2-2; 7 bases are shared with TRBD1. CDR1 and CDR2 from the germline V gene are MNHEY and SVGAGI. Trimming cost V 3 bases and J 6 bases; bases outside gene matches: 4. The CDR3 length is 14 residues.